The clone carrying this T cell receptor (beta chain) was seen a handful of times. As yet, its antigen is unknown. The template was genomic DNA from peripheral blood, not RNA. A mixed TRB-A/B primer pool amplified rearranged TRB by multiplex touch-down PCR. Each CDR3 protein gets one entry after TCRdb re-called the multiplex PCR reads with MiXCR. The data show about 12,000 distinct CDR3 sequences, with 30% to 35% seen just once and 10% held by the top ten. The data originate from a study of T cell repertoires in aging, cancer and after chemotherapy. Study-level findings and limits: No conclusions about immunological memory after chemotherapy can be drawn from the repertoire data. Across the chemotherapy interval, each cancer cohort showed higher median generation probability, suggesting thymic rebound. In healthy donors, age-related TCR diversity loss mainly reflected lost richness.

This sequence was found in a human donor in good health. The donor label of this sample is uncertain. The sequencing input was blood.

In DNA, the CDR3 is TGTGCCAGTGGGCAGGACGGCAATCAGCCCCAGCATTTT. Its protein product is CASGQDGNQPQHF. This rearrangement joins TRBV6-2 or TRBV6-3 to TRBJ1-5; D gene ambiguous. Germline V gene sequence: CDR1 MNHEY, CDR2 SVGEGT. The ends were cut back, 9 bases at V and 2 bases at J, with 11 bases in the middle. The CDR3 runs to 13 residues.